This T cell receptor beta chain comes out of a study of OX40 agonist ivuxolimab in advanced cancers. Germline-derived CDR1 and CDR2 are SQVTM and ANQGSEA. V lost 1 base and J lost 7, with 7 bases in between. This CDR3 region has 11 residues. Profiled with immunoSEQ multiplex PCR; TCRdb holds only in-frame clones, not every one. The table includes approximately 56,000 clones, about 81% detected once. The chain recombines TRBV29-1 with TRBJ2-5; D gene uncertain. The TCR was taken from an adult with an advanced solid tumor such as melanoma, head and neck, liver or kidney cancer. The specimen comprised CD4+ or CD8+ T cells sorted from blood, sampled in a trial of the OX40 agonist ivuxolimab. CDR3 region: CSVEGLGTQYF. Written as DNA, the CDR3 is TGCAGCGTTGAAGGGCTCGGGACCCAGTACTTC. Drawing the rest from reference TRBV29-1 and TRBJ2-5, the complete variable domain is SAVISQKPSRDICQRGTSLTIQCQVDSQVTMMFWYRQQPGQSLTLIATANQGSEATYESGFVIDKFPISRPNLTFSTLTVSNMSPEDSSIYLCSVEGLGTQYFGPGTRLLVL.